This T cell receptor (beta chain) came from a study of Ad26.COV2.S vaccination and SARS-CoV-2 variants. Findings and limits, study-wide: Vaccinated individuals (as opposed to placebo recipients) had higher spike-specific TCR breadth.

This sample's treatment: some 20 received Ad26.COV2.S at low or high dose, single or two shots; about 5 received placebo; per-sample allocation not given. On day 63 after the first injection, vaccine and placebo recipients gave samples. An Ad26 vector that expressed Wuhan-strain SARS-CoV-2 spike constituted the vaccine. This clone was counted only a few times. Its matching antigen is unknown. The repertoire was sequenced with immunoSEQ multiplex PCR; TCRdb's copy has only in-frame clones and lacks some. The sample lists a few hundred thousand clones, approximately 89% occurring once. The CDR3 sequence is 12 residues long. Between the trimmed V and J ends, which lost 1 base and 11 bases, there was a span of 6 bases. Germline V gives CDR1 MDHEN, CDR2 SYDVKM.

The chain carries TRBV28 and TRBJ1-6, with D hard to call. This clonotype was obtained from a person between 18 and 65 years old who received the Ad26.COV2.S COVID-19 vaccine or a placebo. The sample in question was peripheral blood, obtained in a trial of Ad26.COV2.S vaccine versus placebo. For the CDR3, the DNA is TGTGCCAGCAGTTTATTGAAGACACCCCTCCACTTT. Its translation is CASSLLKTPLHF.